Following are 19 T cell receptor beta chains from one sample sequenced in a study of somatic mutations in cytotoxic T cells in rheumatoid arthritis. TCRdb keeps only in-frame clones here, not all; method: immunoSEQ multiplex PCR. The table lists about 19,000 clones, about 65% of them singletons, with 18% in the top ten. Sequencing was carried out using CD8+ T cells sorted from blood. All receptors derive from an adult with rheumatoid arthritis.

This clone is classed as medium-sized. This rearrangement joins TRBV13 to TRBJ1-6; maybe TRBD1 (5 bases). CDR1 PRHDT and CDR2 FYEKMQ come from the germline V gene (reference sequence). The CDR3 runs to 14 residues. V lost 1 base to trimming and J lost 9 bases, with 10 bases between them. The CDR3 DNA reads as TGTGCCAGCAGCTTAGAGGGGATAGGTTCACCCCTCCACTTT. Translation: CASSLEGIGSPLHF.

This chain connects TRBV4-1 to TRBJ2-1, with 7 positions matching TRBD1. The CDR3 length is 15 residues. CDR1 is MGHRA, CDR2 YSYEKL, per germline. The V and J ends lost 2 bases and 1 base, in that order; junction bases with no gene match: 2. The CDR3, as DNA: TGCGCCAGCAGCCAACCGACAGGGTCCTACAATGAGCAGTTCTTC. Translated: CASSQPTGSYNEQFF.

This clone was recorded once. V and J are TRBV7-6 and TRBJ2-1; D remains ambiguous. Per germline, CDR1 SGHVS and CDR2 FNYEAQ. There are 15 residues in the CDR3. Trimming pared 6 bases from V and 0 bases from J, leaving 12 bases between. This CDR3 reads CASSDGISSYNEQFF. The CDR3 DNA sequence: TGTGCCAGCAGTGATGGTATTTCCTCCTACAATGAGCAGTTCTTC.

The CDR3 bases are TGTGCCTCCCACGAGGCCCGTTACACTGAAGCTTTCTTT. Translated, it gives CASHEARYTEAFF. The rearrangement uses TRBV7-8 and TRBJ1-1; no firm D call. Trimming took 11 bases from V and 3 from J, leaving 16 bases between them. Germline CDR1 and CDR2: SGHVS and FQNEAQ. CDR3 length equals 13 residues. The full variable domain, completed using reference TRBV7-8 and TRBJ1-1, is GAGVSQSPRYKVAKRGQDVALRCDPISGHVSLFWYQQALGQGPEFLTYFQNEAQLDKSGLPSDRFFAERPEGSVSTLKIQRTQQEDSAVYLCASHEARYTEAFFGQGTRLTVV.

This chain uses TRBV6-6 with TRBJ2-7; TRBD2 might be the D (6 bases). V was cut by 3 bases and J by 3 bases, with 15 bases left in between. The germline V gene encodes CDR1 MNHNY and CDR2 SVGAGI (reference sequence). The CDR3 consists of 15 residues. The CDR3 is CASSYSEGTYYEQYF. In DNA, the CDR3 is TGTGCCAGCAGTTATTCCGAAGGGACTTACTACGAGCAGTACTTC.

The V gene is TRBV6-5, the J gene TRBJ2-3; D is unresolved. The V end lost 0 bases, the J end lost 1 base, and 8 bases lay between the germline ends. Germline lookup yields CDR1 MNHEY and CDR2 SVGAGI. The CDR3 consists of 15 residues. CDR3: CASSYSDKGTDTQYF. CDR3 nucleotides: TGTGCCAGCAGTTACTCGGATAAGGGCACAGATACGCAGTATTTT.

J is TRBJ2-7 and V is TRBV13; possibly TRBD1 for D (5 bases). V lost 6 bases and J lost 3, with 15 bases in between. Per germline, CDR1 PRHDT and CDR2 FYEKMQ (reference sequence). This CDR3 is built from 14 residues. The CDR3 DNA reads TGTGCCAGCAGTTCTCAGGGATTCGTCTACGAGCAGTACTTC. As protein: CASSSQGFVYEQYF.

The chain employs TRBV7-2 and TRBJ2-2, with TRBD2 identical over 7 bases. V was clipped by 5 bases and J by 5 bases; unmatched bases: 5. The CDR3 extends over 14 amino acids. Germline V gene data show CDR1 as SGHTA and CDR2 as FQGNSA. In nucleotides, the CDR3 is TGTGCCAGCAGCCCCCTCGGGGGGACCGGGGAGCTGTTTTTT. Its protein is CASSPLGGTGELFF.

V is TRBV2 and J is TRBJ2-5, with 7 positions matching TRBD1. With V trimmed by 6 bases and J by 1 base, 5 bases remained unmatched. The CDR3 is 14 residues long. Germline values: CDR1 SNHLY, CDR2 FYNNEI. CDR3 amino acids: CASRPQGSQETQYF. The CDR3, as DNA: TGTGCCAGCAGGCCACAGGGGTCCCAAGAGACCCAGTACTTC.

This clone has only a few counts. The chain couples TRBV19 to TRBJ2-3; 7 bases are shared with TRBD2. This CDR3 comprises 15 residues. Germline lookup yields CDR1 LNHDA and CDR2 SQIVND (reference sequence). Unmatched junction bases numbered 4, after V lost 0 bases and J lost 4 bases. In nucleotides, the CDR3 is TGTGCCAGTAGTATAGATGCGACTAGCTCAGATACGCAGTATTTT. This sequence encodes CASSIDATSSDTQYF.

The CDR3 loop reads CAWALTMNTEAFF. Here the CDR3 DNA reads TGTGCCTGGGCCTTAACAATGAACACTGAAGCTTTCTTT. The chain links TRBV30 to TRBJ1-1; no firm D call. CDR3 size: 13 residues. Trimming left V 5 bases short and J 0 bases short, with 10 bases between. CDR1 and CDR2 from the germline V gene are GTSNPN and SVGIG (reference sequence).

The chain combines TRBV11-2 with TRBJ2-3, with D uncertain. The CDR3 runs to 13 residues. The ends were cut back, 5 bases at V and 3 bases at J, with 9 bases in the middle. The V gene's germline CDR1 is SGHAT and CDR2 FQNNGV. CDR3 DNA: TGTGCCAGCAGCCCCCGGATGACAGATACGCAGTATTTT. As protein: CASSPRMTDTQYF. Based on the CDR3 plus reference TRBV11-2 and TRBJ2-3, the full variable domain is EAGVAQSPRYKIIEKRQSVAFWCNPISGHATLYWYQQILGQGPKLLIQFQNNGVVDDSQLPKDRFSAERLKGVDSTLKIQPAKLEDSAVYLCASSPRMTDTQYFGPGTRLTVL.

V usage is TRBV4-2 and J usage is TRBJ1-2, with TRBD1 as a possible D gene (5 bases). There are 14 residues in the CDR3. Germline-derived CDR1 and CDR2 are LGHNA and YNFKEQ. V was pared by 1 base and J by 8 bases, with 14 bases between. The CDR3 region has the DNA TGTGCCAGCAGCCAAGTCGGAGGGGCGGGGGGCTACACCTTC. Its protein is CASSQVGGAGGYTF.

This chain uses TRBV28 with TRBJ1-1, with D uncertain. Trimming pared 4 bases from V and 6 bases from J, leaving 15 bases between. The germline gives CDR1 MDHEN, CDR2 SYDVKM. The CDR3 covers 14 residues. The CDR3 nucleotides are TGTGCCAGCAGTTCCGTTGCCGGGTGGCCTGAAGCTTTCTTT. Translating it yields CASSSVAGWPEAFF. Full variable domain (outside the CDR3, taken from reference TRBV28 and TRBJ1-1): DVKVTQSSRYLVKRTGEKVFLECVQDMDHENMFWYRQDPGLGLRLIYFSYDVKMKEKGDIPEGYSVSREKKERFSLILESASTNQTSMYLCASSSVAGWPEAFFGQGTRLTVV.

This chain links TRBV2 with TRBJ1-4; TRBD1 might be the D (5 bases). The CDR3 covers 13 residues. V lost 7 bases, J lost 8 bases, and 14 bases lay in between. CDR1 SNHLY and CDR2 FYNNEI come from the germline V gene. The CDR3: CASKGPLGEKLFF. The CDR3 nucleotides read TGTGCCAGCAAGGGGCCGCTGGGCGAAAAACTGTTTTTT.

The chain joins TRBV10-3 to TRBJ2-2; D remains unclear. CDR3 length: 13 residues. Germline V gene data show CDR1 as ENHRY and CDR2 as SYGVKD. Trimming took 3 bases from V and 7 from J, leaving 9 bases between them. This CDR3 reads CAISDPLIGELFF. Written as DNA, the CDR3 is TGTGCCATCAGTGACCCCCTTATCGGGGAGCTGTTTTTT.

In this sample, this clone turned up a few times. The chain employs TRBV6-1 and TRBJ2-1; 8 nucleotides align to TRBD2. The CDR3 consists of 17 residues. Germline V lookup: CDR1 MNHNS, CDR2 SASEGT. V dropped 0 bases and J dropped 10; count of bases not matched to a gene: 14. The CDR3 loop reads CASSEASPSGWVREQFF. The DNA of the CDR3 is TGTGCCAGCAGTGAAGCGAGTCCTAGCGGGTGGGTTAGGGAGCAGTTCTTC.

The J gene is TRBJ2-7, the V gene TRBV19, with TRBD2 matching 12 bases. CDR3 length equals 16 residues. The germline CDR1 and CDR2 sequences are LNHDA and SQIVND (reference sequence). Trimming cost V 5 bases and J 4 bases; bases outside gene matches: 9. The CDR3 coding sequence is TGTGCCAGTAGTGAGAATGGACTAGCGGGGAGGTACGAGCAGTACTTC. Translation gives CASSENGLAGRYEQYF. The variable domain in full, completed from reference TRBV19 and TRBJ2-7, reads DGGITQSPKYLFRKEGQNVTLSCEQNLNHDAMYWYRQDPGQGLRLIYYSQIVNDFQKGDIAEGYSVSREKKESFPLTVTSAQKNPTAFYLCASSENGLAGRYEQYFGPGTRLTVT.

This clone is termed medium-sized. The junction shows a germline mismatch at one end, possibly a read error. The V call is TRBV27, the J call TRBJ2-7, with D perhaps TRBD2 (5 bases). The CDR3 has 13 residues. Germline V gene data show CDR1 as MNHEY and CDR2 as SMNVEV (reference sequence). The CDR3, as DNA: TGTGCCAGCAGTATCCTTAGCGACTACGAACAGTACTTC. It specifies CASSILSDYEQYF.